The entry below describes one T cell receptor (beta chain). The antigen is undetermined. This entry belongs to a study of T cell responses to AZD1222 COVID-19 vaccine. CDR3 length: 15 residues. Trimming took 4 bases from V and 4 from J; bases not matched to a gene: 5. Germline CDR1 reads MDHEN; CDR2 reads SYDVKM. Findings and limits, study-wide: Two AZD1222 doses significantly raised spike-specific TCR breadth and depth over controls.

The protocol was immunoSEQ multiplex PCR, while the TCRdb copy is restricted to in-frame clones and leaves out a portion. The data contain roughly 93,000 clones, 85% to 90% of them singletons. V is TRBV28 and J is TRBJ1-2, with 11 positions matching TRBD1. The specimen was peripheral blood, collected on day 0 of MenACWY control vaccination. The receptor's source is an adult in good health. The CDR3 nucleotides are TGTGCCAGCAGTTCCGGGACAGGGGGTGGCTATGGCTACACCTTC. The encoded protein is CASSSGTGGGYGYTF.